This T cell receptor (beta chain) derives from a study of control samples from healthy donors and cancer patients. The V segment lost 8 bases and the J segment 3 bases; nucleotides outside the gene matches: 7. The germline CDR1 and CDR2 sequences are SGHKS and YYEKEE (reference sequence). This CDR3 comprises 14 residues. The assay was immunoSEQ multiplex PCR, and TCRdb's table has in-frame clones only and misses some. The sample lists more than 65,000 clones; 80% to 90% were seen once. The source material was PBMCs. This receptor was obtained from a woman aged 55 to 70 with head and neck cancer. The rearrangement joins TRBV5-5 to TRBJ2-1, with TRBD1 matching 8 bases. CDR3 protein: CASDQGAYYNEQFF. CDR3 DNA sequence: TGTGCCAGTGATCAGGGGGCTTACTACAATGAGCAGTTCTTC.